The text below deals with one T cell receptor beta chain. As for treatment: over 15 received Ad26.COV2.S at low or high dose, single or two shots; roughly five received placebo; per-sample allocation not given. Repertoires come from day 63 after the first vaccine or placebo injection. The method was immunoSEQ multiplex PCR; TCRdb's version includes in-frame clones alone and lacks a portion of them. Found here are roughly 420,000 clones, 85% to 90% of them singletons; the top ten hold roughly 2.5%. These data are taken from a study of Ad26.COV2.S vaccination and SARS-CoV-2 variants. The germline CDR1 and CDR2 sequences are MDHEN and SYDVKM. CDR3 length equals 15 residues. After removal of 4 bases from V and 6 bases from J, the junction contained 4 bases not matched to a gene.

V gene TRBV28 combines with J gene TRBJ1-4; TRBD1 matches at 11 bases. Specimen: peripheral blood, collected in a trial of Ad26.COV2.S vaccine versus placebo. The sequence came from a person between 18 and 65 years old who received the Ad26.COV2.S COVID-19 vaccine or a placebo. CDR3 region: CASSSWDRGDEKLFF. In DNA form, the CDR3 reads TGTGCCAGCAGTTCGTGGGACAGGGGGGATGAAAAACTGTTTTTT. The full variable domain, rest sourced from reference TRBV28 and TRBJ1-4, is DVKVTQSSRYLVKRTGEKVFLECVQDMDHENMFWYRQDPGLGLRLIYFSYDVKMKEKGDIPEGYSVSREKKERFSLILESASTNQTSMYLCASSSWDRGDEKLFFGSGTQLSVL.